This paragraph covers one T cell receptor beta chain sequence. The sample belongs to a study of PD-1 blockade in classical Hodgkin lymphoma. Relapses following autologous stem cell transplantation were seen in all patients, with brentuximab vedotin exposure varying. TCRdb's copy holds only in-frame clones and misses some; the assay was immunoSEQ multiplex PCR. Of about 99,000 clones listed, roughly four fifths are singletons. The source of this sequence is a human donor with classical Hodgkin lymphoma. This specimen consisted of peripheral blood mononuclear cells (PBMCs), obtained before the second cycle of nivolumab.

Here the CDR3 reads CAISEYGGRTEAFF. The CDR3 nucleotides read TGTGCCATCAGTGAGTACGGAGGAAGGACTGAAGCTTTCTTT. The gene calls are TRBV10-3 and TRBJ1-1; D remains unclear. V gave up 1 base and J gave up 5 bases, with 11 bases separating them. Germline V lookup: CDR1 ENHRY, CDR2 SYGVKD. The CDR3 is made up of 14 amino acids.